This TCR beta chain came from a study of beta chain features in type 1 diabetes. Study-wide findings and caveats: Researchers reported that naive, central memory and Treg TCRB repertoires appeared more similar in patients than in healthy donors. For Type 1 diabetes patients, all four CD4+ subsets carried TCRB CDR3s that were moderately but significantly shorter.

In its sample, this clone was seen a few times. The antigen remains unidentified. The same CDR3 arises from other DNA sequences in this sample as well. The V gene's germline CDR1 is KGHSH and CDR2 LQKENI. V lost 3 bases, J lost 0 bases, and 9 bases lay in between. CDR3 length equals 14 residues. As every portion of the isolated RNA was reverse transcribed, the sequencing read expressed TCRB transcripts. The assay was immunoSEQ multiplex PCR, and TCRdb's table has in-frame clones only and misses some. This table holds 600,000 or so clones, about an eighth found once. Material for sequencing was naive CD4+ T cells from blood. The chain has TRBV18 and TRBJ2-7; D assignment may be TRBD1 or TRBD2 (5 bases each). The receptor was isolated from a man aged 18 to 35 with type 1 diabetes. The CDR3 is CASSPGTVSYEQYF. In DNA, the CDR3 is TGTGCCAGCTCACCCGGGACCGTCTCCTACGAGCAGTACTTC.